One and the same sample provided the 20 T cell receptor beta chains below, sequenced in a study of CD8+ T cells in alopecia areata. Reverse transcription of extracted RNA yielded cDNA, which provided the sequencing template. Data came from immunoSEQ multiplex PCR; TCRdb stores just in-frame clones and leaves some out. Altogether 14,000 or so clones are present, 45% to 60% being singletons, with the ten largest covering roughly 11%. The study team obtained lesional scalp punch biopsies and peripheral blood from alopecia areata patients. The input for sequencing was skin, taken at week 0. These receptors all stem from a human donor with alopecia areata.

This clone was detected only a few times. The chain has TRBV5-6 and TRBJ1-1; a possible D gene is TRBD1 (5 bases). V was shortened by 0 bases and J by 6 bases, with 15 bases between the two germline ends. In germline, CDR1 is SGHDT, CDR2 YYEEEE. This CDR3 is built from 15 residues. The CDR3 bases are TGTGCCAGCAGCTTGGATTTGGGGGAACGGCCTGAAGCTTTCTTT. As protein: CASSLDLGERPEAFF.

The chain has TRBV5-1 and TRBJ2-7; D may be TRBD2 (6 bases). In germline, CDR1 is SGHRS, CDR2 YFSETQ. The CDR3 spans 16 residues. Trimming cost V 2 bases and J 0 bases, with 15 bases left between them. The CDR3 DNA reads TGCGCCAGCAGCTTAGGGACTTTTTTACCCTCCTACGAGCAGTACTTC. Translating it yields CASSLGTFLPSYEQYF.

This clone was picked up one time. CDR3 region: CASSLPGGWGNYGYTF. The CDR3 bases are TGTGCCAGCAGCCTGCCAGGGGGTTGGGGCAACTATGGCTACACCTTC. The chain carries TRBV5-4 and TRBJ1-2, with 7 bases that match TRBD1. This CDR3 comprises 16 residues. The V gene's germline CDR1 is SGHNT and CDR2 YYREEE (reference sequence). The V and J ends lost 4 bases and 2 bases, in that order; junction bases with no gene match: 11. The whole variable domain, filled in from reference TRBV5-4 and TRBJ1-2, reads ETGVTQSPTHLIKTRGQQVTLRCSSQSGHNTVSWYQQALGQGPQFIFQYYREEENGRGNFPPRFSGLQFPNYSSELNVNALELDDSALYLCASSLPGGWGNYGYTFGSGTRLTVV.

The chain carries TRBV7-2 and TRBJ2-5, with unresolved D. The DNA matches TRBJ2-7 better at its end, which makes the J call doubtful. The CDR3 is made up of 14 amino acids. Germline values: CDR1 SGHTA, CDR2 FQGNSA. CDR3 loop: CASSLNAFSYEQYF. CDR3 nucleotide sequence: TGTGCCAGCAGCTTAAATGCGTTTTCCTACGAGCAGTACTTC.

This clone was recorded a few times. The chain combines TRBV7-9 with TRBJ2-7; 8 bases are a match to TRBD1. With V trimmed by 2 bases and J by 2 bases, 5 bases remained unmatched. Germline V gives CDR1 SEHNR, CDR2 FQNEAQ (reference sequence). This CDR3 comprises 15 residues. CDR3 coding DNA: TGTGCCAGCAGCTTACGGGACAGGCACACCTACGAGCAGTACTTC. It encodes CASSLRDRHTYEQYF.

This clone was detected once. The rearrangement joins TRBV16 to TRBJ2-7; D is possibly TRBD1 or TRBD2 (6 bases each). Germline loops: CDR1 KGHSY, CDR2 FQNENV. V shed 3 bases and J shed 0 bases, with 12 bases lying between them. This CDR3 has 15 residues. This CDR3 reads CASSQTGASSYEQYF. The CDR3 nucleotides are TGTGCCAGCAGCCAGACGGGGGCGAGCTCCTACGAGCAGTACTTC.

This chain connects TRBV5-6 to TRBJ2-2; 8 bases match TRBD2. From germline, CDR1 is SGHDT and CDR2 YYEEEE. This CDR3 comprises 17 residues. J gave up 0 bases and V 2 bases, and 6 bases lay outside the gene matches. In nucleotides, the CDR3 is TGTGCCAGCAGCTTTTTTAGCGGGACTACGAACACCGGGGAGCTGTTTTTT. Translation: CASSFFSGTTNTGELFF.

This chain uses TRBV4-1 with TRBJ1-5; D is possibly TRBD1 (6 bases). The CDR3 covers 17 residues. The V gene lost 4 bases and the J gene lost 1 base, with 17 bases spanning the gap. CDR1 and CDR2 (germline): MGHRA, YSYEKL. CDR3 protein: CASSRFAEGGSNQPQHF. The CDR3 DNA reads as TGCGCCAGCAGCCGTTTTGCAGAGGGGGGCAGCAATCAGCCCCAGCATTTT.

By share, this clone counts as large. DNA for the CDR3: TGTGCCATCAGTGAGTCGGCGGGGGGGATGACAGATACGCAGTATTTT. Amino acids: CAISESAGGMTDTQYF. The rearrangement uses TRBV10-3 and TRBJ2-3; 9 bases are shared with TRBD2. V was pared by 0 bases and J by 3 bases, with 4 bases of the junction left unmatched. The CDR3 runs to 16 residues. Germline CDR1 is ENHRY and CDR2 is SYGVKD.

This chain uses TRBV19 with TRBJ2-3; TRBD2 aligns across 7 bases. J lost 6 bases, V lost 5 bases, and 2 bases had no gene match. The CDR3 sequence is 12 residues long. Germline assignment: CDR1 LNHDA and CDR2 SQIVND (reference sequence). This CDR3 reads CASSDGGDTQYF. The CDR3 DNA sequence: TGTGCCAGTAGTGACGGGGGGGATACGCAGTATTTT.

This clone occurred a few times. CDR3 nucleotides: TGTGCCAGCAGCTTAGCCGACGCCCTGGGCCAGTACTTC. Protein sequence: CASSLADALGQYF. The chain recombines TRBV7-9 with TRBJ2-5; D not resolved. CDR1 and CDR2 (germline): SEHNR, FQNEAQ (reference sequence). This CDR3 is 13 amino acids long. Trimming pared 0 bases from V and 10 bases from J, leaving 12 bases between.

There are a few counts of this clone. The gene calls are TRBV7-9 and TRBJ2-5, with 7 positions matching TRBD1. The CDR3 sequence is 17 residues long. V lost 0 bases, J lost 2 bases, and 9 bases stayed unmatched. From germline, CDR1 is SEHNR and CDR2 FQNEAQ (reference sequence). The CDR3 spells CASSLAPKTGKQETQYF. CDR3 coding DNA: TGTGCCAGCAGCTTAGCGCCGAAGACAGGGAAACAAGAGACCCAGTACTTC.

This clone appeared a few times. The chain recombines TRBV6-6 with TRBJ2-7; no clear D gene. The V and J ends lost 8 bases and 3 bases respectively, with 11 bases between them. Germline CDR1 MNHNY, CDR2 SVGAGI (reference sequence). The length of the CDR3 is 12 residues. The CDR3 coding sequence is TGTGCCAGCTTTTCGGCAGACTACGAGCAGTACTTC. Protein product: CASFSADYEQYF.

This clone has a handful of counts. The chain recombines TRBV19 with TRBJ1-4, with D possibly matching TRBD1 (5 bases). Germline CDR1 reads LNHDA; CDR2 reads SQIVND (reference sequence). The ends were cut back, 11 bases at V and 8 bases at J, with 21 bases in the middle. The CDR3 runs to 14 residues. CDR3 nucleotide sequence: TGTGCCTCCCTAGGGGCCGGAAAAGTCGAAAAACTGTTTTTT. It yields the protein CASLGAGKVEKLFF.

This clone was seen a handful of times. The J gene is TRBJ1-5, the V gene TRBV6-5; a weak D match, TRBD1 (5 bases). This CDR3 spans 16 amino acids. Trimming stripped 3 bases from V and 4 bases from J, with 16 bases between. Per germline, CDR1 MNHEY and CDR2 SVGAGI. DNA of the CDR3: TGTGCCAGCAGTTATTTTACCGGGGACGGAAATCAGCCCCAGCATTTT. It codes for CASSYFTGDGNQPQHF.

This chain links TRBV13 with TRBJ2-1, with 14 nucleotides matching TRBD2. Trimming took 5 bases from V and 4 from J; bases not matched to a gene: 7. In germline, CDR1 is PRHDT, CDR2 FYEKMQ (reference sequence). The CDR3 contains 17 residues. The CDR3 nucleotides read TGTGCCAGCAGCGGAGCCGGGACTAGCGGGGGTTACAATGAGCAGTTCTTC. Translated, it gives CASSGAGTSGGYNEQFF.

This clone was observed a few times. The rearrangement uses TRBV6-1 and TRBJ2-1, with 9 bases identical to TRBD1. The ends lost 6 bases at V and 8 bases at J; junction bases unmatched: 11. The CDR3 loop spans 15 amino acids. Looked up from germline, CDR1 is MNHNS and CDR2 is SASEGT. CDR3 protein: CASRGTGFGTDEQFF. In nucleotides, the CDR3 is TGTGCCAGCAGGGGGACAGGGTTCGGGACGGATGAGCAGTTCTTC.

With respect to this clone: Other DNA sequences in the same sample also yield this CDR3. J is TRBJ2-2 and V is TRBV4-1; no firm D call. CDR3 size: 15 residues. V was cut by 3 bases and J by 6 bases, with 14 bases left in between. The V gene's germline CDR1 is MGHRA and CDR2 YSYEKL. The CDR3 bases are TGCGCCAGCAGCCAGCCGCGGACGCCCCCCGGGGAGCTGTTTTTT. Protein product: CASSQPRTPPGELFF.

The CDR3 sequence is CASSPPGGIRSETQYF. The CDR3 DNA reads TGTGCCAGCTCACCACCGGGGGGGATTCGAAGTGAGACCCAGTACTTC. The chain has TRBV18 and TRBJ2-5, with 7 bases matching TRBD2. Looked up from germline, CDR1 is KGHSH and CDR2 is LQKENI. J gave up 5 bases and V 0 bases, and 9 bases lay outside the gene matches. The CDR3 is made up of 16 amino acids.

The gene calls are TRBV11-2 and TRBJ2-3; D may be TRBD1 (6 bases). The CDR3 length is 15 residues. Deletions cut 0 bases from V and 1 base from J, with 8 bases between. Germline V gives CDR1 SGHAT, CDR2 FQNNGV. The CDR3 DNA sequence: TGTGCCAGCAGCTTAGAGGGGACACGCACAGATACGCAGTATTTT. Its translation: CASSLEGTRTDTQYF.